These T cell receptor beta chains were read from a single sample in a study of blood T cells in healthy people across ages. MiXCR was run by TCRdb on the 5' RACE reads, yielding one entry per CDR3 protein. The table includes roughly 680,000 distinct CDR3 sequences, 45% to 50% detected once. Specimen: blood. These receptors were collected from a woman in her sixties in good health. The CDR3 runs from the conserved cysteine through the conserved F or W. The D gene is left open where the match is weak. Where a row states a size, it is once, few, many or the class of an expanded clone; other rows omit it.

CASSATTGGFRAFF TGTGCCAGCAGTGCGACGACAGGGGGCTTCAGAGCTTTCTTT TRBD1 TRBJ1-1 - TRBV2
CSARPLGTEVMNTEAFF TGCAGTGCTAGACCCCTGGGGACAGAAGTCATGAACACTGAAGCTTTCTTT TRBD1 TRBJ1-1 - TRBV20-1
CASSLPGSREKLFF TGCGCCAGCAGCTTGCCGGGTTCTCGCGAAAAACTGTTTTTT - TRBJ1-4 - TRBV5-1
CASKNERGGANVLTF TGTGCCAGCAAAAACGAACGGGGTGGGGCCAACGTCCTGACTTTC - TRBJ2-6 - TRBV6-2/TRBV6-3
CAISGDSNYGYTF TGTGCCATCAGTGGGGACAGCAATTATGGCTACACCTTC TRBD1 TRBJ1-2 - TRBV10-3
CASSRGLAGEQYF TGTGCCAGCAGCCGAGGACTAGCGGGGGAGCAGTACTTC TRBD2 TRBJ2-7 - TRBV5-6
CASSTGRSGDNQPQHF TGCGCCAGCAGCACGGGAAGGTCAGGGGACAATCAGCCCCAGCATTTT - TRBJ1-5 - TRBV5-1
CSASADSYEQYF TGCAGTGCTAGTGCGGACTCCTACGAGCAGTACTTC - TRBJ2-7 - TRBV20-1
CSARDSSGSIEQYF TGCAGTGCTAGAGATTCTAGCGGGAGCATCGAGCAGTACTTC TRBD2 TRBJ2-7 - TRBV20-1
CSAPGLAGNQASTDTQYF TGCAGTGCTCCGGGACTAGCGGGAAATCAAGCTAGCACAGATACGCAGTATTTT TRBD2 TRBJ2-3 few TRBV20-1
CASSDLWGTDEQFF TGCGCCAGCAGTGATCTCTGGGGGACGGATGAGCAGTTCTTC - TRBJ2-1 - TRBV10-2
CSARKAGGVYGYTF TGCAGTGCTAGAAAAGCAGGGGGCGTCTATGGCTACACCTTC TRBD1 TRBJ1-2 - TRBV20-1
CASSQEQYGLAVYNEQFF TGCGCCAGCAGCCAAGAACAATACGGCCTAGCGGTATACAATGAGCAGTTCTTC TRBD2 TRBJ2-1 - TRBV4-3
CSARDFTGFGNTEAFF TGCAGTGCTAGGGATTTTACAGGGTTTGGGAACACTGAAGCTTTCTTT - TRBJ1-1 few TRBV20-1
CASSTGIDYGYTF TGTGCCAGCAGCACAGGGATAGACTATGGCTACACCTTC - TRBJ1-2 - TRBV2
CSANPGQRETQYF TGCAGCGCGAACCCGGGACAGAGAGAGACCCAGTACTTC TRBD1 TRBJ2-5 - TRBV29-1
CASSQDAARDYGYTF TGCGCCAGCAGCCAAGATGCGGCGAGAGACTATGGCTACACCTTC - TRBJ1-2 - TRBV4-3
CASNSRDRRNEQYF TGTGCCAGCAACTCCCGGGACAGGCGAAACGAGCAGTACTTC TRBD1 TRBJ2-7 - TRBV27
CASSLGSLDSNTEAFF TGCGCCAGCAGCTTGGGATCCCTGGACTCGAACACTGAAGCTTTCTTT - TRBJ1-1 once TRBV5-1
CASSYSWTGGYEQYF TGTGCCAGCAGTTACTCCTGGACAGGGGGCTACGAGCAGTACTTC TRBD1 TRBJ2-7 - TRBV6-5
CASSFTGTADTQYF TGTGCCAGCAGTTTCACGGGGACAGCAGATACGCAGTATTTT TRBD1 TRBJ2-3 - TRBV28